Sequencing of this T cell receptor beta chain was carried out in a study of cytomegalovirus exposure and HLA in healthy donors. General study findings and limits: TCR beta chains numbering approximately 150 were designated cytomegalovirus-associated.

CDR1 is LNHDA, CDR2 SQIVND, per germline (reference sequence). J gave up 3 bases and V 4 bases, and 4 bases lay outside the gene matches. The CDR3 sequence is 14 residues long. Profiled with immunoSEQ multiplex PCR; TCRdb holds only in-frame clones, not every one. The sample consists of more than 85,000 clones, 86% of them appearing once. Details on this clone: Its antigen is unknown.

The chain is built from TRBV19 and TRBJ1-2; 8 bases are a match to TRBD1. This clonotype was sampled from a woman aged 18-29 years in good health and CMV-seropositive. Sequencing used PBMCs. The CDR3, as DNA: TGTGCCAGTAGTAGACCGGGACAGGACTATGGCTACACCTTC. Its translation: CASSRPGQDYGYTF.